These T cell receptor beta chains were read from a single sample in a study of T cell responses to AZD1222 COVID-19 vaccine. This table comes from immunoSEQ multiplex PCR, and its TCRdb copy is limited to in-frame clones, with some not included. This repertoire shows more than 110,000 clones, around 89% found once; its top ten account for 3.1%. Sample: peripheral blood, taken 28 days after the second AZD1222 dose. Source of these receptors: an adult who received the AZD1222 COVID-19 vaccine. CDR3s include the opening cysteine and the closing phenylalanine or tryptophan. Fields, in order: V gene, J gene, clone size, D gene, CDR3 DNA, CDR3 protein. A D gene is named only where the DNA matches it firmly. Rows may omit the clone size; those that give it use once, few, many or a size class.

>TRBV10-1|TRBJ2-7|once|TRBD2
TGCGCCAGCAGTGAGTCACCGGGAGGGCGACGGGAGCAGTACTTC
CASSESPGGRREQYF
>TRBV5-1|TRBJ2-7|NA|TRBD1
TGCGCCAGCAGCTTGTCTACAGGGGCGAGCTACGAGCAGTACTTC
CASSLSTGASYEQYF
>TRBV3-1/TRBV3-2|TRBJ2-7|NA|NA
TGTGCCAGCAGCACGTCCTACGAGCAGTACTTC
CASSTSYEQYF
>TRBV21-1|TRBJ2-7|medium-sized|NA
TGTGCCAGCACCGAGCTATCGTCCTCCTACGAGCAGTACTTC
CASTELSSSYEQYF
>TRBV11-2|TRBJ1-1|NA|NA
TGTGCCAGCAGCTTTCGCGCGGACACTGAAGCTTTCTTT
CASSFRADTEAFF
>TRBV30|TRBJ1-6|NA|NA
TGTGCCTGGAGTAGCCGGGATTCACCCCTCCACTTT
CAWSSRDSPLHF
>TRBV7-3|TRBJ1-1|once|TRBD1
TGTGCCAGCAGCTCGGACAGGGGCACTGAAGCTTTCTTT
CASSSDRGTEAFF
>TRBV27|TRBJ1-5|NA|TRBD1
TGTGCCAGCAAACGCTATACGGGGACAGGGGAAAATCAGCCCCAGCATTTT
CASKRYTGTGENQPQHF
>TRBV28|TRBJ1-6|NA|TRBD1
TGTGCCAGCACCTCGGGACAGGCTCCTTCACCCCTCCACTTT
CASTSGQAPSPLHF
>TRBV6-5|TRBJ2-7|NA|TRBD2
TGTGCCAGCTGGCGGGAGGAACTCTACGAGCAGTACTTC
CASWREELYEQYF
>TRBV7-2|TRBJ2-7|NA|TRBD1
TGTGCCAGCAGCCGGACAGGAGACTACGAGCAGTACTTC
CASSRTGDYEQYF
>TRBV9|TRBJ2-3|NA|NA
TGTGCCAGCAGCGCCCATTCGAGCGGAGTCACAGATACGCAGTATTTT
CASSAHSSGVTDTQYF
>TRBV6-2/TRBV6-3|TRBJ2-7|NA|NA
TGTGCCAGCAGTCTCTTAACCCTGACCTACGAGCAGTACTTC
CASSLLTLTYEQYF
>TRBV5-4|TRBJ1-1|NA|NA
TGTGCCAGCAGCTTGGCCACGGGCAGGAACACTGAAGCTTTCTTT
CASSLATGRNTEAFF
>TRBV3-1/TRBV3-2|TRBJ2-7|NA|TRBD2
TGTGCCAGCAGCCAACCAGCGGGAGGCCTCCCCTACGAGCAGTACTTC
CASSQPAGGLPYEQYF
>TRBV4-2|TRBJ2-3|NA|NA
TGTGCCAGCAGCCAAGTATCCTCTAGCCGTAGCACAGATACGCAGTATTTT
CASSQVSSSRSTDTQYF
>TRBV28|TRBJ1-4|NA|TRBD1
TGTGCCAGCAGTTCGTCGACAGGGGCTCGGGAAAAACTGTTTTTT
CASSSSTGAREKLFF
>TRBV5-1|TRBJ2-1|NA|TRBD2
TGCGCCAGCAGCTTGTCTAGCGGGGGGGCCGTAACCGTTGAGCAGTTCTTC
CASSLSSGGAVTVEQFF
>TRBV5-4|TRBJ2-5|NA|TRBD1
TGTGCCAGCTCGCCGGGACAGCTGCAAGAGACCCAGTACTTC
CASSPGQLQETQYF
>TRBV7-7|TRBJ2-5|NA|NA
TGTGCTAGCAGCTTACTATCAGGATTCGAAGAGACCCAGTACTTC
CASSLLSGFEETQYF
>TRBV30|TRBJ1-5|NA|NA
TGTGCCTGGAGTGGGGGGGGTAGCAATCAGCCCCAGCATTTT
CAWSGGGSNQPQHF
>TRBV5-4|TRBJ2-7|NA|NA
TGTGCCAGCAGCTTTGACCGGTACGAGCAGTACTTC
CASSFDRYEQYF
>TRBV27|TRBJ2-5|NA|TRBD2
TGTGCCAGCAGTCCAGCGGGGGGCCAAAAGACCCAGTACTTC
CASSPAGGQKTQYF
>TRBV3-1/TRBV3-2|TRBJ1-1|NA|NA
TGTGCCAGCAGCGCGAAGGGGAACACTGAAGCTTTCTTT
CASSAKGNTEAFF
>TRBV18|TRBJ1-5|NA|NA
TGTGCCAGCTCACCACCGGGGGTTGAGAGCAATCAGCCCCAGCATTTT
CASSPPGVESNQPQHF
>TRBV9|TRBJ2-2|few|TRBD2
TGTGCCAGCAGCGTGGGTCTAGCGGGGGTGACCGGGGAGCTGTTTTTT
CASSVGLAGVTGELFF
>TRBV10-1|TRBJ2-2|NA|NA
TGCGCCAGCAGTGACTCCCCCGGCAGGGGCCGCGCCACCGGGGAGCTGTTTTTT
CASSDSPGRGRATGELFF
>TRBV5-1|TRBJ1-1|NA|NA
TGCGCCAGCAGCCGGGTTCTTGAAGGGACTGAAGCTTTCTTT
CASSRVLEGTEAFF
>TRBV30|TRBJ1-1|NA|NA
TGTGCCTGGATGAATTTGGGCGGTGAAGCTTTCTTT
CAWMNLGGEAFF
>TRBV5-1|TRBJ2-7|NA|NA
TGCGCCAGCAGCTTAGCCTACAAGTACGAGCAGTACTTC
CASSLAYKYEQYF
>TRBV28|TRBJ2-7|NA|TRBD1
TGTGCCAGCAGTTCGTCTACAGGGGACCTTCTTCGTCGCTACGAGCAGTACTTC
CASSSSTGDLLRRYEQYF
>TRBV19|TRBJ1-1|NA|NA
TGTGCCAGTAGCGTGGGCTTACAGGGAATGAACACTGAAGCTTTCTTT
CASSVGLQGMNTEAFF
>TRBV19|TRBJ1-4|NA|NA
TGTGCCAGTAGTGTCATGATGGAAACTAATGAAAAACTGTTTTTT
CASSVMMETNEKLFF
>TRBV12-3/TRBV12-4|TRBJ1-1|NA|NA
TGTGCCACCTCCGATCCAGACACTGAAGCTTTCTTT
CATSDPDTEAFF
>TRBV7-3|TRBJ1-1|NA|NA
TGTGCCAGCAGCTCCCAAGGAGACACTGAAGCTTTCTTT
CASSSQGDTEAFF
>TRBV5-1|TRBJ2-7|NA|NA
TGCGCCAGCAGCTCCAGCTCGACCCTATACGAGCAGTACTTC
CASSSSSTLYEQYF
>TRBV15|TRBJ2-1|NA|NA
TGTGCCACCAGCAGGGCCGGGGGGCAGTCTTATGAGCAGTTCTTC
CATSRAGGQSYEQFF
>TRBV7-2|TRBJ1-5|NA|TRBD1
TGTGCCAGCAGCTTGACAGGGGGCGATCAGCCCCAGCATTTT
CASSLTGGDQPQHF
>TRBV30|TRBJ2-7|NA|NA
TGTGCCTGGAGTGTCCAGGTTGCCGAAGAGCAGTACTTC
CAWSVQVAEEQYF
>TRBV30|TRBJ2-7|NA|TRBD1
TGTGCCTGGAGCCATTTTGGACAGGGCGAGCAGTACTTC
CAWSHFGQGEQYF
>TRBV20-1|TRBJ1-4|NA|NA
TGCAGTGCTAGTATTAGGCAGGGTAATGAAAAACTGTTTTTT
CSASIRQGNEKLFF
>TRBV7-8|TRBJ2-5|NA|NA
TGTGCCAGCAGCTTTATGCGCCAAGAGACCCAGTACTTC
CASSFMRQETQYF
>TRBV28|TRBJ2-4|NA|NA
TGTGCCAGCAGTTTAACCTATCCCAAAAACATTCAGTACTTC
CASSLTYPKNIQYF